This TCR beta chain was identified during a study of post-analysis software for immune sequencing data (dated by TCRdb to about 2015). Background for the entire study: Disease courses on record covered relapsing-remitting, secondary progressive and progressive-relapsing multiple sclerosis, though some patients had no subtype annotation. A subset of samples was prepared in parallel using single-end sample barcoding, then pooled and co-amplified after Illumina adapter ligation. The multiple sclerosis patient repertoires were compared with around ten previously published healthy control repertoires from donors aged about 6 to 26 years.

Broader findings and caveats from the paper: The control group was slightly older than the multiple sclerosis patient group. Multiple sclerosis patients had significantly lower normalized Chao1 diversity than controls, a result that suggests substantial peripheral T-cell clonal expansion. Roughly 5 TRBV segments, including TRBV5-6, TRBV5-1 and TRBV20-1, were significantly more frequent in patients than controls. When samples were clustered directly using the F measure, samples prepared in the same batch co-clustered strongly, which prompted a batch-effect correction.

Based on the germline V gene (reference sequence), the CDR1 and CDR2 sequences are DFQATT and SNEGSKA. The trim is 5 bases for V and 7 bases for J, with a gap of 21 bases between the germline ends. From cysteine to phenylalanine, the CDR3 is 15 amino acids long. Only CDR3 DNA remains: 45 bases, in frame from the first base. To demonstrate the VDJtools post-analysis software, TCR beta repertoires were profiled from the peripheral blood of roughly 14 young patients with multiple sclerosis. The patients with multiple sclerosis were children and adolescents between 6 and 15 years of age. Regarding this clonotype: This receptor's antigen is unknown. No much larger clone is present one base from it, and per-base qualities are unavailable.

Library construction relied on PCR. Sequencing used an Illumina HiSeq 2500. Unique molecular identifiers were incorporated into TCR beta cDNA libraries to reduce PCR and sequencing biases. Every 1 to 10 million input T cells yielded some 500,000 cDNA molecules, meaning each molecule approximated one T cell. The patient libraries were prepared and sequenced using the same protocol as the earlier healthy control dataset. Samples belonging to the same batch were prepared together, multiplexed and sequenced on a shared HiSeq lane. The paper's data handling went like this. MIGEC handled the raw barcoded reads, throwing out single-read molecular identifier groups before consensus assembly and CDR3 extraction. Clonotype tables were post-analysed with VDJtools, and diversity was normalized by down-sampling all datasets to the smallest sample size. In repertoire overlap clustering, CDR3 amino acid sequences, but not nucleotide sequences, were matched to correct batch-related cross-sample contamination. TCRdb itself trimmed the public reads at Q25 with fastp, ran MiXCR and retained productive beta chains. Every CDR3 protein is listed once, alongside the most common genes and DNA of its rows. The V and J calls shown here were made by TCRdb, not taken from the authors' results. This sample comprises roughly 430,000 distinct CDR3 sequences, approximately 42% of them detected only once. Less than 8% of the sample is taken by the ten largest.

This receptor was taken from a girl aged 2 to 9 with multiple sclerosis. The rearrangement joined TRBV20-1 to TRBJ2-1; the D gene is not confidently resolved. The sample taken for sequencing was blood. The sequenced DNA is TGCAGTGCTCCGCTCAGACAAACCCGTATGAATGAGCAGTTCTTC. This gives the protein CSAPLRQTRMNEQFF.